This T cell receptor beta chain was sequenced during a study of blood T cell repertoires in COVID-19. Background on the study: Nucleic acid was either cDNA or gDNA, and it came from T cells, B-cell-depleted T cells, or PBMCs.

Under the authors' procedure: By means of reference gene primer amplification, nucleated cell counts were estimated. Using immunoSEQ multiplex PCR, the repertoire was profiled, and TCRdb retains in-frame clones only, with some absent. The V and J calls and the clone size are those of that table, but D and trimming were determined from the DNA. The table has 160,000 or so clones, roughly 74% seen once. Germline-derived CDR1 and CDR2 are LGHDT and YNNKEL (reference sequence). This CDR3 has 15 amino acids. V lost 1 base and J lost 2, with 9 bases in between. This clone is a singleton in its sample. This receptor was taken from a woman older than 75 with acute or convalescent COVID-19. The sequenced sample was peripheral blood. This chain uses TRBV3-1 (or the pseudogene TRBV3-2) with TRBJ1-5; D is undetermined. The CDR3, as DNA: TGTGCCAGCAGCCAAGCCGGGGTGGGCAATCAGCCCCAGCATTTT. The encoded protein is CASSQAGVGNQPQHF.